These 2 T cell receptor beta chains were all obtained from the same sample, sequenced in a study of blood T cell repertoires in COVID-19. TCRdb's copy holds only in-frame clones and misses some; the assay was immunoSEQ multiplex PCR. The sample has 250,000 to 300,000 clones; approximately 88% are singletons. Material: peripheral blood. The receptors were sampled from a woman between 65 and 79 years old with COVID-19, enrolled during active disease.

The chain uses TRBV5-6 and TRBJ1-3; 7 bases line up with TRBD1. Germline CDR1 is SGHDT and CDR2 is YYEEEE. V gave up 0 bases and J gave up 0 bases; unmatched junction bases: 6. CDR3 length: 17 residues. The CDR3 bases are TGTGCCAGCAGCTTGGCGGGACAGTTCTCCTCTGGAAACACCATATATTTT. Protein sequence: CASSLAGQFSSGNTIYF.

This clone showed up just once. The V and J genes are TRBV11-3 and TRBJ2-3; TRBD1 aligns across 8 bases. CDR3 length: 16 amino acids. V lost 0 bases, J lost 3 bases, and 5 bases stayed unmatched. Germline CDR1 and CDR2: SGHNT and YENEEA. The chain's CDR3 is CASSLDQGQGTDTQYF. Here the CDR3 DNA reads TGTGCCAGCAGCTTAGATCAAGGACAGGGAACAGATACGCAGTATTTT.